Following are 3 T cell receptor beta chains from one sample sequenced in a study of cytomegalovirus exposure and HLA in healthy donors. With 60 Vbeta and 13 Jbeta primers, the PCR was carried out. Assay used: immunoSEQ multiplex PCR; TCRdb lists only in-frame clones, some missing. Seen here are roughly 120,000 clones, roughly 9.9% observed once, and the top ten hold 3%. The source material was PBMCs. The receptors here all came from a man aged 30 to 39 in good health and CMV-seronegative.

The chain combines TRBV7-6 with TRBJ2-3; 10 nucleotides line up with TRBD2. V was clipped by 5 bases and J by 0 bases; unmatched bases: 8. The CDR3 is made up of 17 amino acids. CDR1 is SGHVS, CDR2 FNYEAQ, per germline. CDR3 protein: CASSPVTSGASTDTQYF. The CDR3 nucleotides read TGTGCCAGCAGCCCGGTTACTAGCGGGGCGAGCACAGATACGCAGTATTTT.

On this clone: The germline gene is not matched at one end of the junction; a read error may be the cause. The chain uses TRBV29-1 and TRBJ2-5; 9 bases line up with TRBD1. This CDR3 is 15 amino acids long. CDR1 is SQVTM and CDR2 is ANQGSEA in the germline V gene. CDR3 sequence reads: CGVERRGTGIETQYF. The CDR3 DNA follows: TGCGGCGTTGAAAGACGAGGGACAGGGATCGAGACCCAGTACTTC.

The gene calls are TRBV2 and TRBJ1-6, with 9 bases fitting TRBD1. The CDR3 is made up of 16 amino acids. Germline values: CDR1 SNHLY, CDR2 FYNNEI. The V and J ends lost 7 bases and 10 bases, in that order; junction bases with no gene match: 14. CDR3 in DNA: TGTGCCAGCACCTCCTCCCCGGGACAGGGCGAATCACCCCTCCACTTT. This translates into CASTSSPGQGESPLHF.